The rows below give T cell receptor beta chains drawn from one sample of a study of shared clonotypes between healthy human individuals. Here immunoSEQ multiplex PCR was the method, and the copy in TCRdb shows in-frame clones only, minus some. The sample has a few million clones, 85% to 95% seen once. Sequencing used naive CD8+ T cells from PBMCs. Receptor source: a man aged 18 to 29 in good health. Some clones in this sample may be carry-over from other donors' samples. Both conserved end residues are part of each CDR3. Fields, in order: V gene, J gene, clone size, CDR3 protein. Some rows mark clone size as missing; the rest say once, few, many or name a class of expanded clone.

V: TRBV5-5
J: TRBJ2-7
size: once
CDR3: CASSPGLAGMESYEQYF

V: TRBV5-1
J: TRBJ1-4
size: -
CDR3: CASRLQGNRVEEKLFF

V: TRBV27
J: TRBJ2-7
size: -
CDR3: CASSLVREGYEQYF

V: TRBV11-2
J: TRBJ2-5
size: once
CDR3: CASSQPGPRYF

V: TRBV7-2
J: TRBJ2-1
size: -
CDR3: CASSYGIRLYNEQFF

V: TRBV7-3
J: TRBJ2-7
size: -
CDR3: CASSYGTGYEQYF

V: TRBV9
J: TRBJ1-2
size: few
CDR3: CASSYRDYGYTF

V: TRBV15
J: TRBJ1-1
size: once
CDR3: CATSETVRNTEAFF

V: TRBV30
J: TRBJ1-4
size: once
CDR3: CAWDGTATNEKLFF

V: TRBV2
J: TRBJ1-1
size: once
CDR3: CAGGGTTRGTEAFF

V: TRBV14
J: TRBJ2-6
size: -
CDR3: CASSQGRRVSGANVLTF

V: TRBV27
J: TRBJ2-7
size: -
CDR3: CASSWGPANYEQYF

V: TRBV7-9
J: TRBJ2-5
size: -
CDR3: CASSLVGLAQGSLRKTQYF

V: TRBV29-1
J: TRBJ2-1
size: -
CDR3: CSVEPLMGTSGTNEQFF

V: TRBV13
J: TRBJ2-3
size: -
CDR3: CASSLSGTSTDTQYF

V: TRBV5-1
J: TRBJ2-7
size: -
CDR3: CASSPERNRYEQYF